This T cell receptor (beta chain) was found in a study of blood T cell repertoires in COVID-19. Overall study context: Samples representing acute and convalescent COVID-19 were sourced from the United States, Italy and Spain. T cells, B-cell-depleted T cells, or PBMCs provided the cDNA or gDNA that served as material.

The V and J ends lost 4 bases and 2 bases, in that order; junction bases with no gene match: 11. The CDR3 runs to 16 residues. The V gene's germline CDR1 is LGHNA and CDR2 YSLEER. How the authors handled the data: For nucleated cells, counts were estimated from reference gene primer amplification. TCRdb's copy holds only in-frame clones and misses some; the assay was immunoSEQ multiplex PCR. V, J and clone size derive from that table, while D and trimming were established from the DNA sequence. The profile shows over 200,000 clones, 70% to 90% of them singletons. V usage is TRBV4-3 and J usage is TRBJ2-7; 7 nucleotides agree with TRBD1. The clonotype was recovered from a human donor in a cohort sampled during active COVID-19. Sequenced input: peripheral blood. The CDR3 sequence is CASSPSGQVTTYEQYF. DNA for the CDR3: TGCGCCAGCAGCCCGTCCGGACAGGTTACAACCTACGAGCAGTACTTC.